This T cell receptor (beta chain) originates from a study of PD-1 blockade in mismatch repair-deficient tumors. Study-level background: Patients had approximately 11 mismatch repair-deficient cancer types, all previously treated and progressing.

CDR1 is SEHNR, CDR2 FQNEAQ, per germline (reference sequence). The CDR3 extends over 17 amino acids. Unmatched junction bases numbered 18, after V lost 5 bases and J lost 8 bases. Study findings and constraints: After pembrolizumab, tumor-resident clones rose rapidly, then generally contracted before radiologic responses.

With regard to this clone: The antigen is unknown.

Data came from immunoSEQ multiplex PCR; TCRdb stores just in-frame clones and leaves some out. The table includes tens of thousands of clones, roughly four fifths detected once. This TCR was recovered from an adult with mismatch repair-deficient cancer. Sequencing used peripheral blood, obtained 2 weeks after starting pembrolizumab. The chain carries TRBV7-9 and TRBJ1-2; 9 nucleotides align to TRBD1. The CDR3 loop is CASSPQFLSRQGDGYTF. In nucleotides, the CDR3 is TGTGCCAGCAGCCCCCAGTTTCTTTCCCGACAGGGGGACGGCTACACCTTC.